Shown below are 11 T cell receptor beta chains from a single sample sequenced in a study of T cell repertoires in cytomegalovirus infection (dated by TCRdb to between 2018 and 2021). The intended sense of this specimen's treatment or condition label: in vitro stimulation with specific CMV peptide epitopes to enrich CMV-specific T cells. Antigens of these TCRs are unknown. The sequencer listed for this sample is Illumina HiSeq 1500. TCRdb reprocessing: public reads trimmed at Q25 with fastp, clones called with MiXCR, in-frame beta chains kept. Merged by CDR3 protein, the rows form single entries marked with the most common genes and DNA. For this sample the table gives around 71,000 distinct CDR3 sequences, of which 20% to 25% were detected only once. The leading ten clones occupy roughly two thirds of the sample. Sequenced here: CD8+ T cells from cultured PBMCs, sampled from culture after CMV antigen stimulation. The source of these receptors is a human donor in good health (CMV status not recorded). Some clones in this sample may be carry-over from other donors' samples.

This clonotype has just a few counts. The J gene is TRBJ1-2, the V gene TRBV6-1; no definite D call. The V end lost 10 bases, the J end lost 4 bases, and 10 bases lay between the germline ends. CDR3 size: 11 residues. Germline values: CDR1 MNHNS, CDR2 SASEGT. CDR3 sequence reads: CATGASYGYTF. CDR3 DNA sequence: TGTGCCACGGGCGCGAGCTATGGCTACACCTTC.

This sequence joins TRBV7-8 and TRBJ2-5, with 9 bases that match TRBD1. CDR3 length: 14 amino acids. The V segment lost 7 bases and the J segment 5 bases; nucleotides outside the gene matches: 8. The V gene's germline CDR1 is SGHVS and CDR2 FQNEAQ. The CDR3, as DNA: TGTGCCAGCACGCCGGGACAGGGAGGGGAGACCCAGTACTTC. Protein product: CASTPGQGGETQYF.

This clonotype occurred a few times. The chain employs TRBV6-2 or TRBV6-3 and TRBJ1-4; D gene ambiguous. CDR1 is MNHEY and CDR2 is SVGEGT in the germline V gene. Trimming left V 0 bases short and J 5 bases short, with 7 bases between. The length of the CDR3 is 14 residues. CDR3 sequence reads: CASSYSNGNEKLFF. The CDR3 coding sequence is TGTGCCAGCAGTTACTCGAACGGGAATGAAAAACTGTTTTTT.

The J gene is TRBJ2-7, the V gene TRBV20-1; perhaps TRBD1 as D (5 bases). V shed 3 bases and J shed 2 bases, with 14 bases lying between them. Per the germline V gene, CDR1 is DFQATT and CDR2 is SNEGSKA (reference sequence). The CDR3 has 14 amino acids. The CDR3 protein is CSASLTALTYEQYF. CDR3 nucleotides: TGCAGTGCTAGTTTGACAGCCCTTACCTACGAGCAGTACTTC.

The rearrangement links TRBV5-6 to TRBJ2-7, with D perhaps matching TRBD1 (6 bases). The CDR3 is 15 residues long. The V end was cut by 4 bases, the J end by 3 bases, with 17 bases between. Looked up from germline, CDR1 is SGHDT and CDR2 is YYEEEE. CDR3 residues: CASSQGTSGFYEQYF. DNA of the CDR3: TGTGCCAGCAGCCAGGGGACATCCGGATTCTACGAGCAGTACTTC.

This clonotype has more than one count but fewer than ten. The chain is built from TRBV7-2 and TRBJ2-7, with D perhaps being TRBD1 or TRBD2 (5 bases each). The CDR3 consists of 14 residues. Trimming removed 3 bases at V and 3 bases at J, with 12 bases between. The germline V gene encodes CDR1 SGHTA and CDR2 FQGNSA. CDR3 loop: CASSFRDGFYEQYF. The CDR3 bases are TGTGCCAGCAGCTTCCGGGACGGCTTCTACGAGCAGTACTTC.

This clonotype was counted a few times. For the CDR3, the DNA is TGTGCCCCCAACGACAATGAGCAGTTCTTC. It codes for CAPNDNEQFF. The rearrangement links TRBV7-6 to TRBJ2-1; D is ambiguous. V was pared by 11 bases and J by 5 bases, with 7 bases between. Per germline, CDR1 SGHVS and CDR2 FNYEAQ. This CDR3 is 10 amino acids long. The whole variable domain, remainder taken from reference TRBV7-6 and TRBJ2-1, is GAGVSQSPRYKVTKRGQDVALRCDPISGHVSLYWYRQALGQGPEFLTYFNYEAQQDKSGLPNDRFSAERPEGSISTLTIQRTEQRDSAMYRCAPNDNEQFFGPGTRLTVL.

The chain combines TRBV7-6 with TRBJ1-1; 7 bases are a match to TRBD1. The trim removed 2 bases at V and 0 bases at J, leaving 3 bases unmatched. Germline V CDR1 and CDR2: SGHVS, FNYEAQ. CDR3 length: 15 amino acids. In DNA, the CDR3 is TGTGCCAGCAGCTTACCGGGACAGTTGAACACTGAAGCTTTCTTT. Encoded protein: CASSLPGQLNTEAFF.

The V and J genes are TRBV12-3 or TRBV12-4 and TRBJ2-7; tentatively, D is TRBD1 (6 bases). The CDR3 spans 13 residues. Trimming cost V 7 bases and J 6 bases, with 16 bases left between them. The CDR3 reads CASNLGGGAEQYF. DNA for the CDR3: TGTGCCAGCAACTTAGGTGGGGGCGCCGAGCAGTACTTC.

V is TRBV5-6 and J is TRBJ2-1, with 8 bases fitting TRBD2. After removal of 4 bases from V and 5 bases from J, the junction contained 5 bases not matched to a gene. The CDR3 length is 14 residues. Looked up from germline, CDR1 is SGHDT and CDR2 is YYEEEE. The CDR3 nucleotides are TGTGCCAGCAGCGCCGGGGGGGGGAACAATGAGCAGTTCTTC. Its protein product is CASSAGGGNNEQFF.

The chain couples TRBV7-4 to TRBJ1-2, with a weak D call TRBD1 (5 bases). Per the germline V gene, CDR1 is SGHVT and CDR2 is SQSDAQ. The CDR3 totals 15 residues. V lost 6 bases, J lost 4 bases, and 18 bases lay in between. CDR3 in amino acids: CASSLAGALTYGYTF. DNA for the CDR3: TGTGCCAGCAGTTTGGCCGGGGCCCTAACCTATGGCTACACCTTC.